Detailed here is one TCR beta chain. Which antigen it targets is not known. Nothing much larger sits one base from this clone, and base qualities are not available. The immunoSEQ hsTCRB v3.0 assay was used at survey level resolution to sequence the TRB variable region. The target sequencing depth for TRB was about 40,000-55,000 T-cell genomes per sample. TRB libraries were pooled and sequenced on an Illumina MiSeq using a v3 150-cycle kit. Per the authors' processing: Repertoire analysis was run in R within a reproducible Nextflow workflow that covered QC, data transformation and analysis. LymphoSeq2, an R package for exploring AIRR-Seq data, was used to implement custom analyses. After excluding several samples that yielded fewer than 5000 total TRB sequences, approximately 180 HIV repertoires remained for analysis. Among the roughly 180 retained HIV repertoires, 55 to 60 were collected before ART initiation and 120 to 140 after ART initiation. Repertoires were downsampled to 5000 TRB nucleotide sequences, with summary statistics averaged over 100 downsampling iterations. TRB sequences were retained for analysis only if CDR3 regions of at least seven amino acids were present. Diversity was measured with a Shannon entropy-derived clonality score and the Gini coefficient. In the repertoire networks, any two of the top 5000 CDR3 amino acid sequences were connected whenever the two sequences differed by an edit distance of one. For TRB CDR3 amino acid sequences, antigen specificity groups and MHC restriction were predicted with GLIPH2. CDR3 amino acid sequences were matched against VDJdb and McPAS-TCR to flag known CMV, EBV, HIV or tissue antigen associations. Pre-ART, post-ART and control groups were compared with Wilcoxon signed-rank tests and Holm-Bonferroni correction. TCRdb took this table from immuneACCESS and kept in-frame rearrangements with V and J called. Such tables lack part of the clones; where checked against another copy, unresolved V genes explain under half of the gap, and the rest is unexplained. V and J calls and clone size are given by that table; D and trimming were obtained from the DNA. The sample profile shows about 16,000 clones; about 80% of them were found once. Roughly 14% of the sample belongs to the ten largest clones.

To be included, a participant needed at least one PBMC sample from before ART initiation plus at least two post-ART samples. Every participant with HIV received treatment in the United States of America. Before DNA extraction, cryopreserved samples of 1-10 million PBMC were thawed and washed. At the time of the earliest PBMC sample, participants with HIV were aged between roughly 20 and 55 years. PBMC samples from each participant spanned 1-4 timepoints before ART initiation and 2-8 timepoints after ART initiation, with a median of 7 samples. Serial HIV viral load, CD4+ T-cell count, ART history and demographic data were obtained for every participant. Using a Qiagen kit on a QIAcube, genomic DNA was extracted from unsorted PBMC, with samples processed in batches of 12. The data stem from a study of long-term antiretroviral therapy in people with HIV (dated by TCRdb to the early 2020s). As for the study more broadly: The earliest samples were collected about a decade before the 2015 WHO recommendation for immediate ART, when ART was typically delayed until CD4 counts fell. Whether ART initiation and durable HIV suppression were associated with changes in peripheral blood TRB repertoire composition and diversity was tested in a retrospective serial study. A total of 150 to 200 cryopreserved PBMC samples came from a few dozen adults with confirmed HIV infection and were collected serially over a mean of roughly 6 years (range 1-12). Of the 30 or so participants with HIV, ten to eleven were female. No cross-contamination during QIAcube processing was seen in test extractions of a monoclonal T-cell line run alongside roughly 35 polyclonal samples.

Counted from cysteine to phenylalanine, this CDR3 has 15 amino acids. This entry keeps only the CDR3 DNA: 45 bases, framed from base 1. CDR1 and CDR2 (SGHVS, FNYEAQ) derive from the germline V gene. V lost 5 bases and J lost 0 bases; the stretch between them is 8 bases long. General conclusions and limits of the study: Compared with controls, HIV repertoires had narrower CDR3 length ranges, and the network structure pointed to an antigen-experienced repertoire that shifted only slightly toward naive after ART. Since PBMC availability was limited, sequencing covered only the TCR beta chain, with no alpha chain pairing. Inferences about post-ART repertoire changes were limited because no data were available on ART adherence, viral resistance or therapy changes. Because pre-ART samples had limited cell numbers, profiling was done on unsorted PBMC rather than on sorted CD4+ and CD8+ T cells. Expanded TRB clones identified before ART initiation dominated the repertoire across all time points, though the dominance fluctuated and decreased in many PLHIV after ART. The samples span the years 2004 to 2017, and the ART regimens used at that time may not be as effective as current regimens. Starting ART was linked to a significant rise in TRB diversity, yet even after long-term ART the diversity remained significantly lower than in transplant donor controls.

This TCR was recovered from a woman in her forties or fifties with HIV. The sequence is built from TRBV7-6 and TRBJ2-6; the best D guess is TRBD2, with 6 bases matching. Here the sequenced sample was unsorted PBMCs, taken 1.5 years before starting antiretroviral therapy. The DNA is TGTGCCAGCAGCCCGCGGGACTCTGGGGCCAACGTCCTGACTTTC. This codes for CASSPRDSGANVLTF.